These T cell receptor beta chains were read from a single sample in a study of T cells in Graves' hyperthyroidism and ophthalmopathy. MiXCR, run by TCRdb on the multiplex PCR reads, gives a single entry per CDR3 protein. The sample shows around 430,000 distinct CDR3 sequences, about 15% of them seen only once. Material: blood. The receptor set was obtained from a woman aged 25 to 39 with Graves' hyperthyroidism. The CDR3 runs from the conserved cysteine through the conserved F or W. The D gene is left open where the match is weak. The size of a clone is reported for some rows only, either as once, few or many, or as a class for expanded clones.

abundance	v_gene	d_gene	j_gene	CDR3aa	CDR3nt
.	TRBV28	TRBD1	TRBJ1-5	CASSSGTGGQPQHF	TGTGCCAGCAGCTCCGGGACAGGGGGTCAGCCCCAGCATTTT
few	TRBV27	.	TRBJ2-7	CASSLRGRTYEQYF	TGTGCCAGCAGTTTGAGGGGACGTACCTACGAGCAGTACTTC
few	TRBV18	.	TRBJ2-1	CASSPNNNEQFF	TGTGCCAGCTCACCAAATAACAATGAGCAGTTCTTC
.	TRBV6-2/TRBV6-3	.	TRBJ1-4	CASSYRRPYPNEKLFF	TGTGCCAGCAGTTACCGGCGACCGTACCCTAATGAAAAACTGTTTTTT
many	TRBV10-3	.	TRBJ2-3	CAISEGREDTDTQYF	TGTGCCATCAGTGAGGGGCGGGAAGACACAGATACGCAGTATTTT
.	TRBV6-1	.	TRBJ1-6	CASSTPGGSYNSPLHF	TGTGCCAGCAGTACACCGGGGGGCTCCTATAATTCACCCCTCCACTTT
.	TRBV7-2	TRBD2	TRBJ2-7	CASSLFPGGPDYEQYF	TGTGCCAGCAGCTTATTTCCGGGAGGGCCTGACTACGAGCAGTACTTC
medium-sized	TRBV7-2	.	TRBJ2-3	CASSLVGGLGTDTQYF	TGTGCCAGCAGCTTAGTTGGCGGGTTAGGCACAGATACGCAGTATTTT
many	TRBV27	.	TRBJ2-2	CASSWAVNTGELFF	TGTGCCAGCAGTTGGGCTGTGAACACCGGGGAGCTGTTTTTT
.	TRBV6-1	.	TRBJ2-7	CASRVGAGSYEQYF	TGTGCCAGCAGAGTGGGGGCAGGGTCCTACGAGCAGTACTTC
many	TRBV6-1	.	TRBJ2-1	CASSEMAGNYNEQFF	TGTGCCAGCAGTGAAATGGCGGGGAACTACAATGAGCAGTTCTTC
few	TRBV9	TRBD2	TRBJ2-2	CASSAGLAGYTGELFF	TGTGCCAGCAGCGCTGGACTAGCGGGTTACACCGGGGAGCTGTTTTTT
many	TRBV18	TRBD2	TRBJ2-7	CASSPRGLAGTYEQYF	TGTGCCAGCTCACCAAGGGGACTAGCGGGTACCTACGAGCAGTACTTC
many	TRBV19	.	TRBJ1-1	CASSVSTGRGTEAFF	TGTGCCAGTAGCGTATCGACAGGAAGGGGCACTGAAGCTTTCTTT
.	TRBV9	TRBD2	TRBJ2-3	CASSVEVGRVPDTQYF	TGTGCCAGCAGCGTAGAGGTCGGGAGGGTGCCAGATACGCAGTATTTT
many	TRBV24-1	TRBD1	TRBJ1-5	CATSDRGGAQPQHF	TGTGCCACTTCGGACAGGGGGGGAGCTCAGCCCCAGCATTTT
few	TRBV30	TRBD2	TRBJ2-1	CAWTPGLGINEQFF	TGTGCCTGGACCCCGGGACTAGGAATCAATGAGCAGTTCTTC
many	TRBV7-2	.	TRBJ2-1	CASSRGPDNEQFF	TGTGCCAGCAGCCGGGGACCTGACAATGAGCAGTTCTTC
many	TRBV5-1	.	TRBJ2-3	CASSLGQVTDTQYF	TGCGCCAGCAGCTTGGGACAGGTAACAGATACGCAGTATTTT
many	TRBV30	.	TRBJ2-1	CAWSARGRAYNEQFF	TGTGCCTGGAGTGCCCGGGGAAGGGCCTACAATGAGCAGTTCTTC
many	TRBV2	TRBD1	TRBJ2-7	CASLGTAYEQYF	TGTGCCAGCCTCGGGACAGCCTACGAGCAGTACTTC
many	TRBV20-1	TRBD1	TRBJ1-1	CGDRMNTEAFF	TGCGGGGACAGGATGAACACTGAAGCTTTCTTT
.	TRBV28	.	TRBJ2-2	CASSSSRGTGELFF	TGTGCCAGCAGTTCGAGCAGGGGAACCGGGGAGCTGTTTTTT
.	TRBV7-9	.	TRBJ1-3	CASSLMGNTIYF	TGTGCCAGCAGCTTAATGGGAAACACCATATATTTT
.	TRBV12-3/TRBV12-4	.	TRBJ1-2	CASSFTLTVGYTF	TGTGCCAGCAGTTTTACTCTGACGGTTGGCTACACCTTC
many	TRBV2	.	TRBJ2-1	CASSHAGPHSYNEQFF	TGTGCCAGCAGCCATGCAGGACCCCACTCCTACAATGAGCAGTTCTTC
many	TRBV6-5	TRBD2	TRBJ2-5	CASSYSSGRGYETQYF	TGTGCCAGCAGTTACTCTAGCGGGAGGGGTTACGAGACCCAGTACTTC
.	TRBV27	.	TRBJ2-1	CASSLPGLHNEQFF	TGTGCCAGCAGTTTACCGGGACTTCACAATGAGCAGTTCTTC
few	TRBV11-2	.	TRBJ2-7	CAVGSGGLTEQYF	TGTGCCGTTGGCAGCGGAGGCCTCACCGAGCAGTACTTC
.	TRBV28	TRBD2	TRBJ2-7	CASSLSPGRGYKQYF	TGTGCCAGCAGTTTATCCCCCGGGAGGGGTTACAAGCAGTACTTC
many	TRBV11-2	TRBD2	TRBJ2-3	CASSLGLAADTQYF	TGTGCCAGCAGCCTCGGACTAGCGGCAGATACGCAGTATTTT
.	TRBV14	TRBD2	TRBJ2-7	CATLWRVAGVYEQYF	TGTGCCACCTTATGGCGGGTAGCGGGAGTCTACGAGCAGTACTTC
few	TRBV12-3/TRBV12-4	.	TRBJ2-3	CATLTSNTDTQYF	TGTGCCACTTTAACTTCCAACACAGATACGCAGTATTTT
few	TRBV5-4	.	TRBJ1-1	CASSLGGLVTEAFF	TGTGCCAGCAGCTTGGGAGGGTTGGTCACTGAAGCTTTCTTT
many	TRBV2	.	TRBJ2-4	CASSEYVGSSQYF	TGTGCCAGCAGTGAATACGTAGGCAGTTCTCAGTACTTC
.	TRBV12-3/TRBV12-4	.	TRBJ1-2	CASSLAQGINYGYTF	TGTGCCAGCAGTTTAGCCCAGGGAATTAACTATGGCTACACCTTC
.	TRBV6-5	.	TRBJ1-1	CASSYRQNTEAFF	TGTGCCAGCAGTTACAGGCAGAACACTGAAGCTTTCTTT
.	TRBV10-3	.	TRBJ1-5	CAISELGEGSNQPQHF	TGTGCCATCAGTGAGCTGGGGGAAGGTAGCAATCAGCCCCAGCATTTT
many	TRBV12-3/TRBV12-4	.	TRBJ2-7	CASSTGLSLKSYEQYF	TGTGCCAGCAGCACAGGACTGAGCCTAAAGTCCTACGAGCAGTACTTC
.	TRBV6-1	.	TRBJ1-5	CASSTGNQPQHF	TGTGCCAGCAGTACAGGGAACCAGCCCCAGCATTTT
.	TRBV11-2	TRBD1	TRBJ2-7	CASRTGGFIDEQYF	TGTGCCAGTAGAACAGGGGGCTTTATCGACGAGCAGTACTTC